One and the same sample provided the 8 T cell receptor beta chains below, sequenced in a study of cytomegalovirus exposure and HLA in healthy donors. The PCR employed 60 Vbeta primers together with 13 Jbeta primers. Generated by immunoSEQ multiplex PCR, the TCRdb table keeps only in-frame clones and is missing some. The table records approximately 210,000 clones, 82% of them present only once. Sequencing was carried out using PBMCs. Receptors were obtained from a man aged 40-49 years in good health and CMV-seropositive.

The rearrangement links TRBV19 to TRBJ2-7; the match to TRBD2 covers 7 bases. J was trimmed by 2 bases and V by 10 bases; bases with no gene match: 8. The CDR3 is 13 amino acids. CDR1 and CDR2 (germline): LNHDA, SQIVND (reference sequence). The CDR3 nucleotides read TGTGCCACCGTAGCGGGTCCCACCTACGAGCAGTACTTC. Translating gives CATVAGPTYEQYF.

A single count supports this clone. The V gene is TRBV9, the J gene TRBJ2-6; D is unresolved. CDR1 SGDLS and CDR2 YYNGEE come from the germline V gene. The CDR3 is 14 amino acids. V was trimmed by 4 bases and J by 4 bases, leaving 9 bases between them. The CDR3 spells CASSRVSGANVLTF. DNA for the CDR3: TGTGCCAGCAGCCGGGTATCCGGGGCCAACGTCCTGACTTTC. The full variable domain, with the rest looked up from reference TRBV9 and TRBJ2-6, is DSGVTQTPKHLITATGQRVTLRCSPRSGDLSVYWYQQSLDQGLQFLIQYYNGEERAKGNILERFSAQQFPDLHSELNLSSLELGDSALYFCASSRVSGANVLTFGAGSRLTVL.

V gene TRBV28 combines with J gene TRBJ1-5; TRBD1 matches at 9 bases. Germline lookup yields CDR1 MDHEN and CDR2 SYDVKM. V dropped 8 bases and J dropped 7; count of bases not matched to a gene: 12. This CDR3 spans 15 amino acids. The chain's CDR3 is CASENRDRVSQPQHF. The CDR3 DNA sequence: TGTGCCAGCGAAAACCGGGACAGGGTTTCCCAGCCCCAGCATTTT.

This clone has just a few counts. Other DNA sequences of this sample code for an identical CDR3. The chain has TRBV9 and TRBJ2-2; possibly TRBD1 for D (5 bases). The CDR3 is 13 residues long. The germline V and J ends were trimmed by 0 bases and 5 bases, with 5 bases remaining between them. The germline gives CDR1 SGDLS, CDR2 YYNGEE. DNA for the CDR3: TGTGCCAGCAGCGTAGCAGGGACCGGGGAGCTGTTTTTT. Its protein product is CASSVAGTGELFF.

The rearrangement links TRBV19 to TRBJ2-5; D perhaps matches TRBD2 (5 bases). CDR1 is LNHDA and CDR2 is SQIVND in the germline V gene (reference sequence). This CDR3 has 13 residues. V lost 7 bases and J lost 5, with 14 bases in between. CDR3 bases: TGTGCCAGTAACACTTACGGGGTTGAGACCCAGTACTTC. It codes for CASNTYGVETQYF.

The J gene is TRBJ2-1, the V gene TRBV7-2, with a possible D match to TRBD2 (5 bases). This CDR3 is built from 13 residues. V lost 3 bases and J lost 8, with 11 bases in between. Germline CDR1 and CDR2: SGHTA and FQGNSA. The DNA of the CDR3 is TGTGCCAGCAGCTTCGAGGGTGTGTATGAGCAGTTCTTC. Translated, it gives CASSFEGVYEQFF. Full variable domain (remainder filled in from reference TRBV7-2 and TRBJ2-1): GAGVSQSPSNKVTEKGKDVELRCDPISGHTALYWYRQSLGQGLEFLIYFQGNSAPDKSGLPSDRFSAERTGGSVSTLTIQRTQQEDSAVYLCASSFEGVYEQFFGPGTRLTVL.

This clone was seen a single time. As DNA, the CDR3 is TGTGCCTGGAGTCCCCGGACTAGCGGGAGGGCAGATACGCAGTATTTT. This sequence encodes CAWSPRTSGRADTQYF. The chain joins TRBV30 to TRBJ2-3; 15 bases line up with TRBD2. CDR1 is GTSNPN and CDR2 is SVGIG in the germline V gene (reference sequence). V dropped 2 bases and J dropped 4; count of bases not matched to a gene: 4. This CDR3 is 16 amino acids long.

The chain uses TRBV15 and TRBJ2-3; 10 bases fit TRBD1. CDR3 length: 16 residues. Unmatched junction bases numbered 5, after V lost 3 bases and J lost 2 bases. CDR1 and CDR2 from the germline V gene are LNHNV and YYDKDF (reference sequence). The CDR3 DNA reads TGTGCCACCAGCAGGGGGGACAGGGGCTCCACAGATACGCAGTATTTT. This translates into CATSRGDRGSTDTQYF.